This T cell receptor beta chain was captured in a study of T-cell reconstitution after alpha-beta-depleted transplantation in children. General study findings and limits: About two months after transplant, alpha-beta T cells reportedly came from several hundred expanded graft clones. A year had passed since transplant, and T-cell counts and diversity by then came mostly from newly produced T cells.

On this clonotype: Its matching antigen is unknown.

The germline gives CDR1 SEHNR, CDR2 FQNEAQ (reference sequence). V was pared by 6 bases and J by 4 bases, with 12 bases between. The CDR3 is 13 residues long. Unique molecular identifiers were incorporated into the prepared TCRbeta library. TCRdb re-called the PCR reads with MiXCR, one entry per CDR3 protein. The sample has about 400,000 distinct CDR3 sequences; around 15% are singletons. The source of this sequence is a boy in the first two years of life who had a stem cell transplant for Wiskott-Aldrich syndrome, so the T cells may come from the graft donor. This chain connects TRBV7-9 to TRBJ1-2; a weak D match, TRBD1 (5 bases). The specimen comprised PBMCs, mostly from graft donor cells, sampled 360 days after TCRalphabeta/CD19-depleted stem cell transplant. The CDR3 sequence: CASSPDSVYGYTF. CDR3 nucleotides: TGTGCCAGCAGTCCCGACAGCGTCTATGGCTACACCTTC.